These 31 T cell receptor beta chains were all obtained from the same sample, sequenced in a study of cytomegalovirus exposure and HLA in healthy donors. PCR employed 60 Vbeta and 13 Jbeta primers. Profiling relied on immunoSEQ multiplex PCR, and the TCRdb table lists in-frame clones only, not all of them. The sample holds roughly 100,000 clones, over 75% seen once. Sample: PBMCs. The source is a woman aged 40 to 55 in good health and CMV-seropositive.

This chain connects TRBV10-3 to TRBJ2-5, with TRBD2 matching 7 bases. This CDR3 comprises 16 residues. Germline loops: CDR1 ENHRY, CDR2 SYGVKD. Trimming cost V 0 bases and J 11 bases; bases outside gene matches: 15. The CDR3 nucleotides read TGTGCCATCAGTGAGTCGCAAGGGAGGGCCCTTTCTCAGCAGTACTTC. Its translation is CAISESQGRALSQQYF.

This chain joins TRBV9 and TRBJ2-1, with D possibly TRBD1 on 5 matching bases. CDR1 is SGDLS, CDR2 YYNGEE, per germline. The CDR3 is 14 amino acids. V was clipped by 0 bases and J by 6 bases, with 10 bases between them. CDR3 nucleotide sequence: TGTGCCAGCAGCGTAGATAGGGGATTCAATGAGCAGTTCTTC. Its translation: CASSVDRGFNEQFF.

This chain links TRBV6-1 with TRBJ2-3, with 7 bases identical to TRBD1. The trim removed 6 bases at V and 5 bases at J, leaving 5 bases unmatched. The germline CDR1 and CDR2 sequences are MNHNS and SASEGT. This CDR3 comprises 13 residues. CDR3 sequence reads: CASSQQGLDTQYF. The DNA of the CDR3 is TGTGCCAGCAGCCAACAGGGGTTAGATACGCAGTATTTT.

The CDR3 coding sequence is TGTGCCAGCAGTCTCGGACAGCATTCACCCCTCCACTTT. This gives the protein CASSLGQHSPLHF. This rearrangement joins TRBV6-5 to TRBJ1-6; D may be TRBD1 (6 bases). The V end lost 5 bases, the J end lost 8 bases, and 10 bases lay between the germline ends. This CDR3 contains 13 residues. In germline, CDR1 is MNHEY, CDR2 SVGAGI.

CDR3: CASRQYQDTQYF. CDR3 nucleotide sequence: TGCGCCAGCAGACAATACCAGGATACGCAGTATTTT. The rearrangement uses TRBV5-1 and TRBJ2-3; D call uncertain. From germline, CDR1 is SGHRS and CDR2 YFSETQ. Trimming stripped 5 bases from V and 6 bases from J, with 10 bases between. This CDR3 is 12 amino acids long.

This chain connects TRBV5-1 to TRBJ1-5; possibly TRBD1 for D (6 bases). This CDR3 has 15 amino acids. Germline V gives CDR1 SGHRS, CDR2 YFSETQ. V dropped 4 bases and J dropped 0 bases, with 11 bases sitting between them. In nucleotides, the CDR3 is TGCGCCAGCAGCCCGAAGGGGGATAGCAATCAGCCCCAGCATTTT. Translation gives CASSPKGDSNQPQHF.

The chain carries TRBV27 and TRBJ1-5; no clear D. The CDR3 has 14 amino acids. Germline lookup yields CDR1 MNHEY and CDR2 SMNVEV (reference sequence). Trimming took off 4 bases at V and 6 bases at J, with 13 bases between the two ends. The CDR3 coding sequence is TGTGCCAGCAGTTGGGGAGGGATGGCTCAGCCCCAGCATTTT. It is translated as CASSWGGMAQPQHF.

This clone was detected a few times. The chain carries TRBV9 and TRBJ2-2, with D uncertain. Trimming took off 0 bases at V and 2 bases at J, with 5 bases between the two ends. This CDR3 region has 14 residues. From germline, CDR1 is SGDLS and CDR2 YYNGEE. The CDR3 is CASSVVFNTGELFF. The CDR3 region has the DNA TGTGCCAGCAGCGTAGTATTTAACACCGGGGAGCTGTTTTTT.

The chain uses TRBV7-8 and TRBJ2-1, with a possible D match to TRBD2 (5 bases). Germline CDR1 SGHVS, CDR2 FQNEAQ. The CDR3 extends over 18 amino acids. The V gene lost 2 bases and the J gene lost 0 bases, with 17 bases spanning the gap. Here the CDR3 DNA reads TGTGCCAGCAGCTTATCCCGGAGGTGGTCCTCCTCCTACAATGAGCAGTTCTTC. Translated: CASSLSRRWSSSYNEQFF.

This clone turned up a few times. The chain has TRBV15 and TRBJ2-7, with TRBD1 identical over 9 bases. The trim removed 6 bases at V and 3 bases at J, leaving 3 bases unmatched. The CDR3 sequence is 13 residues long. Germline V CDR1 and CDR2: LNHNV, YYDKDF (reference sequence). In DNA form, the CDR3 reads TGTGCCACCAGTGCGGGACAGGGCTACGAGCAGTACTTC. Its translation: CATSAGQGYEQYF.

This clone was picked up a small number of times. This sequence joins TRBV4-3 and TRBJ1-1; a weak D match, TRBD1 (5 bases). CDR1 LGHNA and CDR2 YSLEER come from the germline V gene. V lost 0 bases and J lost 9, with 17 bases in between. The CDR3 contains 15 residues. The CDR3 DNA follows: TGCGCCAGCAGCCAAGATCGGCAGGGTGGATCCAAAGCTTTCTTT. Its translation is CASSQDRQGGSKAFF.

This clone was seen a single time. The rearrangement uses TRBV29-1 and TRBJ2-1, with a weak D call TRBD1 (6 bases). Germline lookup yields CDR1 SQVTM and CDR2 ANQGSEA. There are 14 residues in the CDR3. V lost 4 bases and J 0 bases, leaving 10 bases between the germline ends. In DNA form, the CDR3 reads TGCAGCGTTGGTGGGACACCCTCCTACAATGAGCAGTTCTTC. Translated: CSVGGTPSYNEQFF.

The rearrangement links TRBV5-1 to TRBJ2-6, with D hard to call. Trimming took 2 bases from V and 2 from J, leaving 8 bases between them. CDR1 and CDR2 (germline): SGHRS, YFSETQ. The CDR3 is 15 amino acids. CDR3: CASSFRSPGANVLTF. In DNA, the CDR3 is TGCGCCAGCAGCTTTCGGAGTCCTGGGGCCAACGTCCTGACTTTC.

The chain employs TRBV2 and TRBJ2-5; D possibly corresponds to TRBD2 (5 bases). Trimming shortened V by 7 bases and J by 2 bases, and 11 bases separated the two germline ends. The CDR3 covers 13 residues. CDR1 and CDR2 (germline): SNHLY, FYNNEI. The chain's CDR3 is CASKWTLQETQYF. DNA for the CDR3: TGTGCCAGCAAGTGGACTTTACAAGAGACCCAGTACTTC.

This clone was observed a single time. The rearrangement links TRBV10-3 to TRBJ1-1; D ambiguous. From germline, CDR1 is ENHRY and CDR2 SYGVKD. The length of the CDR3 is 15 residues. The V and J ends lost 6 bases and 3 bases respectively, with 17 bases between them. For the CDR3, the DNA is TGTGCCATCAGAGATTCGCGGGCAGAGGACACTGAAGCTTTCTTT. Amino acids: CAIRDSRAEDTEAFF.

This clone was counted a few times. The identical CDR3 is also encoded by other nucleotide sequences in the sample. The V gene is TRBV28, the J gene TRBJ1-4, with unresolved D. The CDR3 has 12 residues. Trimming left V 10 bases short and J 6 bases short, with 12 bases between. CDR1 and CDR2 (germline): MDHEN, SYDVKM. This CDR3 is CATGAGDEKLFF. The CDR3 coding sequence is TGTGCCACGGGAGCCGGGGATGAAAAACTGTTTTTT.

The V and J genes are TRBV2 and TRBJ2-2, with D unclear. V was cut by 5 bases and J by 3 bases, with 7 bases left in between. CDR3 length equals 13 residues. Germline V gives CDR1 SNHLY, CDR2 FYNNEI. As DNA, the CDR3 is TGTGCCAGCAGTCTTGACTACACCGGGGAGCTGTTTTTT. This translates into CASSLDYTGELFF.

The chain recombines TRBV27 with TRBJ2-1; TRBD2 matches 7 bases. Germline lookup yields CDR1 MNHEY and CDR2 SMNVEV (reference sequence). The CDR3 loop spans 18 amino acids. The J segment lost 2 bases and the V segment lost 1 base, leaving 11 bases of the junction unmatched. The CDR3 loop reads CASSLYPGGSYTYNEQFF. The CDR3 DNA is TGTGCCAGCAGTTTATACCCCGGGGGGAGTTATACCTACAATGAGCAGTTCTTC.

The J gene is TRBJ2-7, the V gene TRBV11-2; D is perhaps TRBD1 (6 bases). The CDR3 contains 17 residues. The germline CDR1 and CDR2 sequences are SGHAT and FQNNGV. V was shortened by 5 bases and J by 0 bases, with 20 bases between the two germline ends. CDR3 coding DNA: TGTGCCAGCAGCCATGTCTGGGGGCACCGCCTCTCCTACGAGCAGTACTTC. Protein: CASSHVWGHRLSYEQYF.

This chain uses TRBV27 with TRBJ1-5; D might be TRBD1 (5 bases). The germline V gene encodes CDR1 MNHEY and CDR2 SMNVEV (reference sequence). The CDR3 length is 14 residues. Trimming pared 2 bases from V and 5 bases from J, leaving 10 bases between. CDR3 sequence: CASSLAGGDQPQHF. In DNA form, the CDR3 reads TGTGCCAGCAGTTTAGCCGGGGGGGATCAGCCCCAGCATTTT.

The chain joins TRBV4-2 to TRBJ2-3; 15 bases align to TRBD2. Per the germline V gene, CDR1 is LGHNA and CDR2 is YNFKEQ. Losses at the gene ends were 0 bases for V and 6 bases for J; bases not matched to a gene: 7. The CDR3 has 18 amino acids. CDR3 amino acids: CASSQDPTGTSGRDTQYF. In DNA, the CDR3 is TGTGCCAGCAGCCAAGATCCCACCGGGACTAGCGGGAGGGATACGCAGTATTTT.

The J gene is TRBJ2-3, the V gene TRBV19; 9 bases are a match to TRBD1. Germline V gene sequence: CDR1 LNHDA, CDR2 SQIVND (reference sequence). The CDR3 has 14 residues. The V gene end was trimmed by 7 bases and the J gene end by 8 bases; junction bases not matched to a gene: 10. CDR3: CASKAGTGTGTQYF. The CDR3 DNA reads TGTGCCAGTAAGGCGGGGACAGGGACTGGTACGCAGTATTTT.

The chain is built from TRBV7-9 and TRBJ2-5; TRBD1 matches at 9 bases. V dropped 4 bases and J dropped 6; count of bases not matched to a gene: 9. Germline assignment: CDR1 SEHNR and CDR2 FQNEAQ (reference sequence). CDR3 length equals 15 residues. CDR3 region: CASSSPDRGGQTQYF. The CDR3 DNA sequence: TGTGCCAGCAGCTCACCGGACAGGGGCGGACAGACCCAGTACTTC.

The gene calls are TRBV27 and TRBJ2-2; TRBD2 aligns across 9 bases. V was pared by 3 bases and J by 5 bases, with 4 bases of the junction left unmatched. The germline CDR1 and CDR2 sequences are MNHEY and SMNVEV (reference sequence). The CDR3 consists of 15 residues. The DNA of the CDR3 is TGTGCCAGCAGTTTGACTAGCGGAAAGACCGGGGAGCTGTTTTTT. Translating it yields CASSLTSGKTGELFF.

The V call is TRBV28, the J call TRBJ2-7; no definite D call. V was trimmed by 4 bases and J by 7 bases, leaving 23 bases between them. CDR3 length: 16 amino acids. CDR1 and CDR2 from the germline V gene are MDHEN and SYDVKM. CDR3 in amino acids: CASSSNKRVTPREQYF. As DNA, the CDR3 is TGTGCCAGCAGTTCTAATAAACGGGTCACGCCTAGGGAGCAGTACTTC.

The chain combines TRBV7-9 with TRBJ2-7; TRBD2 matches at 7 bases. Germline CDR1 and CDR2: SEHNR and FQNEAQ (reference sequence). The CDR3 runs to 13 residues. After removal of 3 bases from V and 2 bases from J, the junction contained 1 base not matched to a gene. Written as DNA, the CDR3 is TGTGCCAGCAGCTTGGCGGGAGCCTACGAGCAGTACTTC. Its protein product is CASSLAGAYEQYF.

This chain connects TRBV7-9 to TRBJ1-6; D is uncertain. The V end was cut by 0 bases, the J end by 13 bases, with 10 bases between. The V gene's germline CDR1 is SEHNR and CDR2 FQNEAQ (reference sequence). CDR3 length: 13 amino acids. CDR3 coding DNA: TGTGCCAGCAGCTTAGCTTCGGGTAGGCCCCTCCACTTT. This codes for CASSLASGRPLHF. The full variable domain, with the rest looked up from reference TRBV7-9 and TRBJ1-6, is DTGVSQNPRHKITKRGQNVTFRCDPISEHNRLYWYRQTLGQGPEFLTYFQNEAQLEKSRLLSDRFSAERPKGSFSTLEIQRTEQGDSAMYLCASSLASGRPLHFGNGTRLTVT.

The CDR3 bases are TGTGCCTCCGAGGGCGGGCATGGCTACACCTTC. Residues: CASEGGHGYTF. The chain has TRBV27 and TRBJ1-2, with D unresolved. This CDR3 spans 11 amino acids. Trimming stripped 11 bases from V and 6 bases from J, with 13 bases between. Germline V gene lookup returns CDR1 MNHEY and CDR2 SMNVEV (reference sequence).

V usage is TRBV28 and J usage is TRBJ1-1; no definite D call. The CDR3 has 13 amino acids. Germline assignment: CDR1 MDHEN and CDR2 SYDVKM. Trimming pared 5 bases from V and 7 bases from J, leaving 14 bases between. CDR3 coding DNA: TGTGCCAGCAGTGTCCTAGGTTGGAATGAAGCTTTCTTT. Its protein product is CASSVLGWNEAFF.

The rearrangement uses TRBV7-9 and TRBJ1-2; TRBD1 matches at 10 bases. The CDR3 sequence is 15 residues long. Germline trimming cut 2 bases from V and 7 bases from J; bases unmatched to any gene: 7. The V gene's germline CDR1 is SEHNR and CDR2 FQNEAQ (reference sequence). CDR3 coding DNA: TGTGCCAGCAGCTTATCGGGACAGGGGTGGATTGGCTACACCTTC. Its translation is CASSLSGQGWIGYTF.

The V and J genes are TRBV5-1 and TRBJ1-2, with 8 bases lining up with TRBD1. The trim removed 4 bases at V and 1 base at J, leaving 3 bases unmatched. CDR1 and CDR2 (germline): SGHRS, YFSETQ. CDR3 length: 14 amino acids. The CDR3 protein is CASSVGQDNYGYTF. Here the CDR3 DNA reads TGCGCCAGCAGCGTGGGACAGGATAACTATGGCTACACCTTC. The full variable domain, rest sourced from reference TRBV5-1 and TRBJ1-2, is KAGVTQTPRYLIKTRGQQVTLSCSPISGHRSVSWYQQTPGQGLQFLFEYFSETQRNKGNFPGRFSGRQFSNSRSEMNVSTLELGDSALYLCASSVGQDNYGYTFGSGTRLTVV.